This is a list of T cell receptor beta chains from one sample in a study of blood T cell repertoires in COVID-19. Sequencing used immunoSEQ multiplex PCR; TCRdb keeps in-frame clones, though not all of them. The profile covers 250,000 to 300,000 clones, with about 89% appearing a single time and less than 0.95% taken by the ten largest. The sample consisted of peripheral blood. Source of these receptors: a woman in her thirties or forties who had recovered from COVID-19. Each CDR3 is given without its conserved first and last residue. Fields, in order: V gene, J gene, clone size, D gene, CDR3 protein. A D gene is named only where the DNA matches it firmly. Rows give clone size only sometimes, using once, few, many, or a class for an expanded clone.

TRBV2	TRBJ1-1	once	NA	ASSGKREAF
TRBV5-1	TRBJ2-7	NA	TRBD2	ASSSTSGPTYEQY
TRBV2	TRBJ2-1	NA	TRBD2	ASSRAGGSYNEQF
TRBV21-1	TRBJ2-7	once	NA	ASSKVGQGYYEQY
TRBV7-9	TRBJ2-1	NA	NA	ASLGGTIMSSYNEQF
TRBV11-3	TRBJ2-5	NA	TRBD2	ASSRILTSGSTGETQY
TRBV27	TRBJ2-5	NA	NA	ASTPRGGEYETQY
TRBV3-1/TRBV3-2	TRBJ1-2	NA	TRBD1	ASSPSGQASYGYT
TRBV19	TRBJ2-2	NA	NA	ASMRDLVPGELF
TRBV11-2	TRBJ2-1	once	TRBD2	ASSLDLGTSYNEQF
TRBV7-9	TRBJ2-1	NA	TRBD2	ASSFSGGLNEQF
TRBV7-9	TRBJ2-5	few	NA	ASARRGGQNQETQY
TRBV14	TRBJ2-2	medium-sized	NA	ASSQQENTGELF
TRBV5-1	TRBJ1-6	NA	TRBD1	ASSLVQGASPLH
TRBV19	TRBJ2-7	NA	TRBD2	ASSHPRGSSGSPLEQY
TRBV10-3	TRBJ2-7	NA	NA	AISPGRGTYEQY
TRBV11-3	TRBJ2-6	NA	TRBD1	ASSPTGGSGANVLT
TRBV18	TRBJ2-3	NA	TRBD2	ASSRKLAGNADTQY
TRBV7-9	TRBJ2-7	NA	TRBD2	ASSPSGRGYEQY
TRBV5-1	TRBJ2-3	NA	TRBD2	ASSLAVASGSQPQY
TRBV12-3/TRBV12-4	TRBJ2-1	NA	NA	ASSPSGLNEQF
TRBV2	TRBJ2-2	NA	TRBD2	ASSPLSGFNTGELF
TRBV7-9	TRBJ2-7	once	TRBD2	ASSFQGLAGGHEQY
TRBV4-1	TRBJ1-1	NA	TRBD1	ASSQDPRGGDTEAF
TRBV19	TRBJ1-5	NA	TRBD1	ASHRGSSNQPQH
TRBV4-2	TRBJ1-1	NA	NA	ASSQVPVVGDTEAF
TRBV18	TRBJ2-5	NA	NA	ASSPTAGDETQY
TRBV7-2	TRBJ2-1	NA	NA	ASSLGLAPENEQF